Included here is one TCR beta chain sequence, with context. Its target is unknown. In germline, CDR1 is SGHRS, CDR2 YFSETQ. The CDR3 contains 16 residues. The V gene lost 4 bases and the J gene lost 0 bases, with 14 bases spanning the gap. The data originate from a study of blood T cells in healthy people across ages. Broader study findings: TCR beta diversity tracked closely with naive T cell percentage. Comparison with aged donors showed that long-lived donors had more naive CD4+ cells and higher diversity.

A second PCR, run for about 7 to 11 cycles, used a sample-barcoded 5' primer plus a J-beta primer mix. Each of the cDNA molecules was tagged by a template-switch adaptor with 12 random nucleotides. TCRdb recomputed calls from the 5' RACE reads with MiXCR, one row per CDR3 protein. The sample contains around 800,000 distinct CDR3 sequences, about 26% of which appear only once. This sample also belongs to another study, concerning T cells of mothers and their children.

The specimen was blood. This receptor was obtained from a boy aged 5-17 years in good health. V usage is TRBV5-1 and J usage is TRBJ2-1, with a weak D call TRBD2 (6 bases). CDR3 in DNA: TGCGCCAGCAGCCCCAAGCTCGGGAGCTCCTACAATGAGCAGTTCTTC. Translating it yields CASSPKLGSSYNEQFF.